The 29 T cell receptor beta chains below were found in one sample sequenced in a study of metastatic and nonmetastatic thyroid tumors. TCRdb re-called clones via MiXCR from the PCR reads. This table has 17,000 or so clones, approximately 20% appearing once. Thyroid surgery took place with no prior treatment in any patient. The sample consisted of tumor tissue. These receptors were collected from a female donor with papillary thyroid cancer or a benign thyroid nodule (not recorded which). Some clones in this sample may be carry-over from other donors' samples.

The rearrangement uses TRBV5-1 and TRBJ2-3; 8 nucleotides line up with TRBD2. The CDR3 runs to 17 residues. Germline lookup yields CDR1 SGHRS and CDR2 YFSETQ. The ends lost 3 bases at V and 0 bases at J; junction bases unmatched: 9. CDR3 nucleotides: TGCGCCAGCAGCTCGGGGGGGCCAATAACTAGCACAGATACGCAGTATTTT. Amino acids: CASSSGGPITSTDTQYF.

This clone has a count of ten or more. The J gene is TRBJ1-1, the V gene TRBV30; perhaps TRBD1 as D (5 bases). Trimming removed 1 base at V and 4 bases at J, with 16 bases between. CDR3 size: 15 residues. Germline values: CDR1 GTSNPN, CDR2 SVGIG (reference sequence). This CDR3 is CAWSEGDPGFTEAFF. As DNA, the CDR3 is TGTGCCTGGAGTGAAGGAGACCCAGGGTTCACTGAAGCTTTCTTT.

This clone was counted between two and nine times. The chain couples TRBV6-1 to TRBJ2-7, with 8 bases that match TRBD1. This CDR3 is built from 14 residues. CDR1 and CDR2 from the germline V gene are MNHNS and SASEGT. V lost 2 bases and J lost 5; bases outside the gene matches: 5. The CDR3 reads CASSERTGPHEQYF. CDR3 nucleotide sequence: TGTGCCAGCAGTGAACGGACAGGGCCTCACGAGCAGTACTTC.

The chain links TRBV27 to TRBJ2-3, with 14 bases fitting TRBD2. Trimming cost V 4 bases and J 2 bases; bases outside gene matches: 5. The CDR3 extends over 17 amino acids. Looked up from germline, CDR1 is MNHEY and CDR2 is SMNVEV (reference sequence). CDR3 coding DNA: TGTGCCAGCAGTTGGGGACTAGCGGGAGCCCTCACAGATACGCAGTATTTT. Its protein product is CASSWGLAGALTDTQYF.

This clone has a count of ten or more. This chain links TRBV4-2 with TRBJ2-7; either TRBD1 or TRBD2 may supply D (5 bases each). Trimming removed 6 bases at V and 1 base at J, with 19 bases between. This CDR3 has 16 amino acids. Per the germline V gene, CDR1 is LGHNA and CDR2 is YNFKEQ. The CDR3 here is CASSPSGTEFSYEQYF. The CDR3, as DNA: TGTGCCAGCAGTCCCTCCGGGACGGAGTTTTCCTACGAGCAGTACTTC.

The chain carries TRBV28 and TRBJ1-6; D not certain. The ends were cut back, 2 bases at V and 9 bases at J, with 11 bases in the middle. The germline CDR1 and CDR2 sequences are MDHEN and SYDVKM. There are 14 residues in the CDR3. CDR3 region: CASSLAQQVSPLHF. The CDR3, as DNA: TGTGCCAGCAGTTTAGCCCAACAAGTTTCACCCCTCCACTTT.

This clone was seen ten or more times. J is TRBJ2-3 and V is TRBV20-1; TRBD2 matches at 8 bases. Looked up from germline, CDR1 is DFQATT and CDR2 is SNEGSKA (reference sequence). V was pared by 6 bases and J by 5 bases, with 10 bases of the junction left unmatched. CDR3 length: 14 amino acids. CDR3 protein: CSALAGDGGDTQYF. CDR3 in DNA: TGCAGTGCCCTAGCGGGTGATGGAGGAGATACGCAGTATTTT.

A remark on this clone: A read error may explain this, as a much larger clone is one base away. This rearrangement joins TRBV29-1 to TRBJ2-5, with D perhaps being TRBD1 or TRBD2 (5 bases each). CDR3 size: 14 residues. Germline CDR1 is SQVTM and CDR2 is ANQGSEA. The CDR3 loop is CSVDPEGNQGTQYF. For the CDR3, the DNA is TGCAGCGTTGATCCCGAGGGGAACCAAGGGACCCAGTACTTC. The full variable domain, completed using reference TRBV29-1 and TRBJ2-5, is SAVISQKPSRDICQRGTSLTIQCQVDSQVTMMFWYRQQPGQSLTLIATANQGSEATYESGFVIDKFPISRPNLTFSTLTVSNMSPEDSSIYLCSVDPEGNQGTQYFGPGTRLLVL.

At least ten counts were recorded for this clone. The CDR3 loop is CASSLRVLSSYEQYF. CDR3 DNA: TGTGCCAGCAGTTTACGTGTACTGAGCTCCTACGAGCAGTACTTC. The rearrangement joins TRBV27 to TRBJ2-7; D unresolved. There are 15 residues in the CDR3. The V end was cut by 2 bases, the J end by 0 bases, with 11 bases between. Germline V gives CDR1 MNHEY, CDR2 SMNVEV (reference sequence).

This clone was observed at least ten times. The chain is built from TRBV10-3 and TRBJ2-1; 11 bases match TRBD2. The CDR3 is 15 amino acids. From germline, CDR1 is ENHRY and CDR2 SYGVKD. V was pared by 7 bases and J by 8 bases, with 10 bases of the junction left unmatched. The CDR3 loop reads CAITATSGSADEQFF. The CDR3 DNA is TGTGCCATCACCGCCACTAGCGGGAGTGCGGATGAGCAGTTCTTC.

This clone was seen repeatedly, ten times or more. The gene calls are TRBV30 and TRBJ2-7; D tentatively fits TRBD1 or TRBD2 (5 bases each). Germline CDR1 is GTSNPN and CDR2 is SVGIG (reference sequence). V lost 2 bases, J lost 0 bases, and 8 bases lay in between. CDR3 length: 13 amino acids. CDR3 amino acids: CAWSFGASYEQYF. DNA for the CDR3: TGTGCCTGGAGTTTCGGGGCCTCCTACGAGCAGTACTTC. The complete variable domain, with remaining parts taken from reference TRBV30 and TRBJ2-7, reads SQTIHQWPATLVQPVGSPLSLECTVEGTSNPNLYWYRQAAGRGLQLLFYSVGIGQISSEVPQNLSASRPQDRQFILSSKKLLLSDSGFYLCAWSFGASYEQYFGPGTRLTVT.

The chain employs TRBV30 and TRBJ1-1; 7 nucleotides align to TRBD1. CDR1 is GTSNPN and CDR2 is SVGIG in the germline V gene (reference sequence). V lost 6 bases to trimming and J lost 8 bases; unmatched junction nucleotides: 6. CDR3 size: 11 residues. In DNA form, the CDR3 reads TGTGCCTGTCTGACAGGGACCGAAGCTTTCTTT. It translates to CACLTGTEAFF. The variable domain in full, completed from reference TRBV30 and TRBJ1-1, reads SQTIHQWPATLVQPVGSPLSLECTVEGTSNPNLYWYRQAAGRGLQLLFYSVGIGQISSEVPQNLSASRPQDRQFILSSKKLLLSDSGFYLCACLTGTEAFFGQGTRLTVV.

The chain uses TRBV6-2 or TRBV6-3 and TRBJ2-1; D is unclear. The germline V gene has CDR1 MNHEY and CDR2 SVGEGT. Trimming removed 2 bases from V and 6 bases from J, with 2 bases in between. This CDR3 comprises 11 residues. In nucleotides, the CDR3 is TGTGCCAGCAGTTACACCAATGAGCAGTTCTTC. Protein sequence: CASSYTNEQFF.

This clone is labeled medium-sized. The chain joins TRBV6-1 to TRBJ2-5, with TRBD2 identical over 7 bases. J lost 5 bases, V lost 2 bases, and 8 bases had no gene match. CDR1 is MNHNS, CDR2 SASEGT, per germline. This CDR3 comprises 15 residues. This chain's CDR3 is CASSEFPPGRETQYF. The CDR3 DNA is TGTGCCAGCAGTGAATTCCCCCCCGGGAGGGAGACCCAGTACTTC.

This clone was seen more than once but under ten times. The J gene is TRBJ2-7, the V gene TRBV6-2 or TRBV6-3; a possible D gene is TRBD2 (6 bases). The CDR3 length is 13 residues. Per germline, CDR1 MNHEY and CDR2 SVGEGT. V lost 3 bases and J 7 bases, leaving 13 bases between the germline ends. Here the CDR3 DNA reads TGTGCCAGCAGTTATCTCCTTGGGAGGGAGCAGTACGTC. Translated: CASSYLLGREQYV.

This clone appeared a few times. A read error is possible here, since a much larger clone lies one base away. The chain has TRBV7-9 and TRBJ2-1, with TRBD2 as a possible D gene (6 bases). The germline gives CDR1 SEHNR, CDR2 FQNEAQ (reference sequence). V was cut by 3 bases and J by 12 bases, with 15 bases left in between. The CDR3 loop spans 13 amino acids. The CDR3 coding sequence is TGTGCCAGCAGCTTTGACGGGGGAAGGGGGCAGTTCTTC. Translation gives CASSFDGGRGQFF.

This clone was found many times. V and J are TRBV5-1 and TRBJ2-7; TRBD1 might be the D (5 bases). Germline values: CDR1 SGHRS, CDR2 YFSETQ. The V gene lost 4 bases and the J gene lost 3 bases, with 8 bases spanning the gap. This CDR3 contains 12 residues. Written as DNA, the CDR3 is TGCGCCAGCAGCCGCGACAGCTACGAGCAGTACTTC. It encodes CASSRDSYEQYF.

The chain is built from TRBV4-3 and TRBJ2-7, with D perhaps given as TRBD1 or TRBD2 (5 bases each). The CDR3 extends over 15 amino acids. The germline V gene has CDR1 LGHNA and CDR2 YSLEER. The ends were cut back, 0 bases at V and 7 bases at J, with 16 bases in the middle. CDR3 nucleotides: TGCGCCAGCAGCCAAGAACGGGACGGCCGGTGGGAGCAGTACTTC. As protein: CASSQERDGRWEQYF.

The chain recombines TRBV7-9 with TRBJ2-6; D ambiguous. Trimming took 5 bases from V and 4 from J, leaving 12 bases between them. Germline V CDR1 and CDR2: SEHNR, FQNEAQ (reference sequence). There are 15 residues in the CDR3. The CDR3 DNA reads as TGTGCCAGCAGCCCGCGGTTGTGGGGGGCCAACGTCCTGACTTTC. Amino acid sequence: CASSPRLWGANVLTF. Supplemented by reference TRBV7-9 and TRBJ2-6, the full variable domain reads DTGVSQNPRHKITKRGQNVTFRCDPISEHNRLYWYRQTLGQGPEFLTYFQNEAQLEKSRLLSDRFSAERPKGSFSTLEIQRTEQGDSAMYLCASSPRLWGANVLTFGAGSRLTVL.

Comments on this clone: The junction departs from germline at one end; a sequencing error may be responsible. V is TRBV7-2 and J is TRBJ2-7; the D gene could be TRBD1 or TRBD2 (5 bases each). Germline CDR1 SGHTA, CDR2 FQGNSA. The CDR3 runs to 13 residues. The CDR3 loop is CASILAMGDDQYF. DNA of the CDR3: TGTGCCAGCATCTTAGCGATGGGGGACGATCAGTACTTC. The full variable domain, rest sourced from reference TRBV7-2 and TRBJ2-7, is GAGVSQSPSNKVTEKGKDVELRCDPISGHTALYWYRQSLGQGLEFLIYFQGNSAPDKSGLPSDRFSAERTGGSVSTLTIQRTQQEDSAVYLCASILAMGDDQYFGPGTRLTVT.

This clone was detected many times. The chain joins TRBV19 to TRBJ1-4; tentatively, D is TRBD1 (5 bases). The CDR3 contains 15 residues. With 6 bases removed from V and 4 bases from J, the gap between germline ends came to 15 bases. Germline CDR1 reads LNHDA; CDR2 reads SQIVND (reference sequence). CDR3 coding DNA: TGTGCCAGTAGCCCAAGGGGAAGTTATAATGAAAAACTGTTTTTT. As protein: CASSPRGSYNEKLFF.

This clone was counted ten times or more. The CDR3 reads CASNIREGNEQFF. CDR3 DNA sequence: TGTGCCAGTAATATTCGGGAGGGCAATGAGCAGTTCTTC. The chain couples TRBV19 to TRBJ2-1, with 8 positions matching TRBD2. The CDR3 is 13 amino acids. The germline CDR1 and CDR2 sequences are LNHDA and SQIVND (reference sequence). Losses at the gene ends were 7 bases for V and 6 bases for J; bases not matched to a gene: 5.

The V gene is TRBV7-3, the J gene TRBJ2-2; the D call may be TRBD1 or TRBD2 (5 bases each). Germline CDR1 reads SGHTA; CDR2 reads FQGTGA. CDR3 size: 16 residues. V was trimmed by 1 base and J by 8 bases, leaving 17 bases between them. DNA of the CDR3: TGTGCCAGCAGCTTAAGTGGGGGAGAGGGACGAGGGGAGCTGTTTTTT. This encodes CASSLSGGEGRGELFF.

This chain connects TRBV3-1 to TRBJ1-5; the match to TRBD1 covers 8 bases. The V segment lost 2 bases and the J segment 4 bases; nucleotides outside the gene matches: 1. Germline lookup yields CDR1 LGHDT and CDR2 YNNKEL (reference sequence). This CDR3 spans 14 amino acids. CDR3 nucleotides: TGTGCCAGCAGCCAAAGACAGGGGAATCAGCCCCAGCATTTT. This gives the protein CASSQRQGNQPQHF.

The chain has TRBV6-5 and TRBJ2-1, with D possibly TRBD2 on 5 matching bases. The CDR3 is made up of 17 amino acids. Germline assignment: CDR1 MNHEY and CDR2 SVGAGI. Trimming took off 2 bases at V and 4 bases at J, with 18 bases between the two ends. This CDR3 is CASSYRLETKGYNEQFF. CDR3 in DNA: TGTGCCAGCAGTTACCGGTTGGAGACTAAAGGATACAATGAGCAGTTCTTC.

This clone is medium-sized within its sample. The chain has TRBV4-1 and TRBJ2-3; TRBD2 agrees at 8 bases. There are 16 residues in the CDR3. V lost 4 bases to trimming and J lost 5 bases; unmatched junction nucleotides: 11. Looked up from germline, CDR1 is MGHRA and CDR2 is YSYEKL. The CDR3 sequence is CASSPGGVRAQDTQYF. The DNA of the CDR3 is TGCGCCAGCAGCCCCGGGGGGGTCAGAGCCCAAGATACGCAGTATTTT.

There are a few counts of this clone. The CDR3 sequence is CASSLSGTRPYEQYF. The DNA for the CDR3 is TGTGCCAGCAGTCTCTCAGGGACACGGCCCTACGAGCAGTACTTC. The genes are TRBV27 and TRBJ2-7; D is perhaps TRBD1 (6 bases). Germline V CDR1 and CDR2: MNHEY, SMNVEV (reference sequence). The CDR3 is made up of 15 amino acids. V gave up 5 bases and J gave up 2 bases, with 16 bases separating them.

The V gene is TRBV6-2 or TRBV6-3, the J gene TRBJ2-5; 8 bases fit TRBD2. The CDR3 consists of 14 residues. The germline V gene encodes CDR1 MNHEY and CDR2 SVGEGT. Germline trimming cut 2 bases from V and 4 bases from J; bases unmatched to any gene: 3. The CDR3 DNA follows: TGTGCCAGCAGTTACGGGACTAGTTCAGAGACCCAGTACTTC. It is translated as CASSYGTSSETQYF.

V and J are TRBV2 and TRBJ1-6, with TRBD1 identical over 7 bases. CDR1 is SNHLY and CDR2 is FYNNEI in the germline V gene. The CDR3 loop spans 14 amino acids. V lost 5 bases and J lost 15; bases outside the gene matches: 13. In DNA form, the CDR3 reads TGTGCCAGCAGTCTGGACAGGAGGGATTCTCGCCTCCACTTT. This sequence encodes CASSLDRRDSRLHF. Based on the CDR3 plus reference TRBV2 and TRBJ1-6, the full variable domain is EPEVTQTPSHQVTQMGQEVILRCVPISNHLYFYWYRQILGQKVEFLVSFYNNEISEKSEIFDDQFSVERPDGSNFTLKIRSTKLEDSAMYFCASSLDRRDSRLHFGNGTRLTVT.